This record looks at one T cell receptor (beta chain) sequence and its context. From germline, CDR1 is MNHNY and CDR2 SVGAGI (reference sequence). Deletions cut 2 bases from V and 5 bases from J, with 14 bases between. CDR3 length: 15 amino acids. This entry belongs to a study of blood T cell repertoires in COVID-19. For the study at large: Specimens from acute and convalescent COVID-19 originated in the United States, Italy and Spain. PBMCs, B-cell-depleted T cells, or T cells provided the cDNA or gDNA that made up the material.

As handled by the study authors: Using reference gene primer amplification, nucleated cell counts were estimated. The method was immunoSEQ multiplex PCR; TCRdb's version includes in-frame clones alone and lacks a portion of them. The V and J calls and clone size are taken from that table; D and trimming were inferred from the DNA. The sample includes tens of thousands of clones, around 85% of them seen just once. This chain uses TRBV6-6 with TRBJ2-3; the D is unclear. This TCR derives from a human donor in a cohort sampled during active COVID-19. Material for sequencing was peripheral blood. The CDR3: CASSYPGLDEDTQYF. The CDR3 DNA follows: TGTGCCAGCAGTTACCCGGGTCTAGACGAAGATACGCAGTATTTT.